These 5 T cell receptor beta chains originate from one sample sequenced in a study of cytomegalovirus exposure and HLA in healthy donors. The PCR was carried out with 60 Vbeta primers and 13 Jbeta primers. TCRdb keeps only in-frame clones here, not all; method: immunoSEQ multiplex PCR. The sample table sets out roughly 70,000 clones. The sequencing sample was made of PBMCs. Every receptor here comes from a female donor in good health and CMV-seropositive.

As to this clone: This specimen includes other DNA sequences encoding the same CDR3. The chain has TRBV5-1 and TRBJ2-2, with D unclear. CDR3 length equals 12 residues. Deletions cut 1 base from V and 6 bases from J, with 4 bases between. The germline V gene encodes CDR1 SGHRS and CDR2 YFSETQ. The CDR3, as DNA: TGCGCCAGCAGCTTGTCTTCCGGGGAGCTGTTTTTT. This gives the protein CASSLSSGELFF.

The chain employs TRBV6-1 and TRBJ2-1; D might be TRBD1 (7 bases). The V gene lost 0 bases and the J gene lost 9 bases, with 15 bases spanning the gap. This CDR3 is 15 amino acids long. Germline CDR1 is MNHNS and CDR2 is SASEGT. CDR3 in DNA: TGTGCCAGCAGTGAAGCAACTAGCAGGGGGATTGAGCAGTTCTTC. Its protein product is CASSEATSRGIEQFF.

The chain has TRBV4-2 and TRBJ1-2, with D perhaps TRBD1 (5 bases). Trimming shortened V by 0 bases and J by 6 bases, and 14 bases separated the two germline ends. CDR1 and CDR2 from the germline V gene are LGHNA and YNFKEQ. The length of the CDR3 is 15 residues. CDR3 residues: CASSQDGGGSDGYTF. DNA for the CDR3: TGTGCCAGCAGCCAAGATGGGGGGGGGTCGGATGGCTACACCTTC.

The chain uses TRBV7-8 and TRBJ2-7, with D possibly being TRBD1 (6 bases). V was trimmed by 5 bases and J by 3 bases, leaving 14 bases between them. This CDR3 region has 14 residues. Looked up from germline, CDR1 is SGHVS and CDR2 is FQNEAQ. The CDR3 DNA is TGTGCCAGCAGCCCAACAGACAGGTTCTACGAGCAGTACTTC. It translates to CASSPTDRFYEQYF. The full variable domain, its missing parts supplied by reference TRBV7-8 and TRBJ2-7, is GAGVSQSPRYKVAKRGQDVALRCDPISGHVSLFWYQQALGQGPEFLTYFQNEAQLDKSGLPSDRFFAERPEGSVSTLKIQRTQQEDSAVYLCASSPTDRFYEQYFGPGTRLTVT.

The V gene is TRBV2, the J gene TRBJ2-7, with D possibly matching TRBD2 (5 bases). Trimming took off 8 bases at V and 7 bases at J, with 18 bases between the two ends. This CDR3 is 13 amino acids long. The germline V gene encodes CDR1 SNHLY and CDR2 FYNNEI. The CDR3 coding sequence is TGTGCCAGCTCCCTCAATGGACTGCGAGAGCAGTACTTC. It is translated as CASSLNGLREQYF.